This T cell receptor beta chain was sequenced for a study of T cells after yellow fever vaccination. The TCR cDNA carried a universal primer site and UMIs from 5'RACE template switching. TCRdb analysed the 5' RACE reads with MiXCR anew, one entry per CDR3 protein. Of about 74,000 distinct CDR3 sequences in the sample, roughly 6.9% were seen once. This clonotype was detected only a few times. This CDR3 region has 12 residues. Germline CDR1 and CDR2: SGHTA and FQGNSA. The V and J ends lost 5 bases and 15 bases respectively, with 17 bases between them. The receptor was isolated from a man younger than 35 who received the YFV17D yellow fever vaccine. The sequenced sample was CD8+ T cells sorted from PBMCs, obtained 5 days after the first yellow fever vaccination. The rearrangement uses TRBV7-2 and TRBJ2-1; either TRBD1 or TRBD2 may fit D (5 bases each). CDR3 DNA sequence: TGTGCCAGCAGCGCCGGGACGTGGGCGAGGTTCTTC. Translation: CASSAGTWARFF.